This T cell receptor (beta chain) derives from a study of identical twins. General observations from the study: Sequences that were out-of-frame, alpha and twin-shared displayed an excess of low generation probability. Insertions were reduced in abundant cord blood beta clonotypes but not in memory repertoires.

A remark on this clonotype: Its antigen is not identified. Its ends do not fully match the called genes, so a read error is possible.

Each cDNA held unique molecular identifiers, and template switching gave it a universal primer site. TCRdb recomputed calls from the 5' RACE reads with MiXCR, one row per CDR3 protein. Of some 1,600,000 distinct CDR3 sequences in the sample, roughly a third were seen once. Healthy Caucasians, and only they, were the donors. Per germline, CDR1 DFQATT and CDR2 SNEGSKA (reference sequence). CDR3 size: 12 residues. The source material was cord blood. The sequence derives from a newborn girl in good health. The gene calls are TRBV20-1 and TRBJ2-3; maybe TRBD2 (5 bases). The CDR3 DNA follows: TGCAGTACTAGAGCTAGGGCAGATACGCAGTATTTT. Translating it yields CSTRARADTQYF.